Shown below are 4 T cell receptor beta chains from a single sample sequenced in a study of long-term antiretroviral therapy in people with HIV. The run of the v3.0 immunoSEQ assay was at survey level. Assay used: immunoSEQ multiplex PCR; TCRdb lists only in-frame clones, some missing. The data show about 21,000 clones, with around four fifths seen just once and roughly 4.9% held by the top ten. The source material was unsorted PBMCs, sampled 0.5 years after starting antiretroviral therapy. Every receptor here comes from a man between 18 and 35 years old with HIV.

This chain links TRBV27 with TRBJ2-1; D is possibly TRBD1 (6 bases). CDR3 length: 14 residues. The germline V and J ends were trimmed by 4 bases and 3 bases, with 10 bases remaining between them. The germline V gene has CDR1 MNHEY and CDR2 SMNVEV (reference sequence). The CDR3 is CASSSQDSYNEQFF. The DNA of the CDR3 is TGTGCCAGCAGTTCCCAGGACAGCTACAATGAGCAGTTCTTC.

The rearrangement uses TRBV14 and TRBJ1-2; maybe TRBD1 (5 bases). V was clipped by 4 bases and J by 8 bases, with 14 bases between them. The CDR3 has 13 amino acids. Germline V lookup: CDR1 SGHDN, CDR2 FVKESK. The CDR3 region has the DNA TGTGCCAGCAGCCGGAACGGGGACGGCGGCTACACCTTC. This translates into CASSRNGDGGYTF.

The chain carries TRBV19 and TRBJ1-1; 7 bases fit TRBD1. The germline V gene has CDR1 LNHDA and CDR2 SQIVND (reference sequence). Losses at the gene ends were 7 bases for V and 5 bases for J; bases not matched to a gene: 13. CDR3 size: 15 residues. The CDR3 loop is CASTPSKGASTEAFF. For the CDR3, the DNA is TGTGCCAGTACCCCATCAAAGGGGGCGAGTACTGAAGCTTTCTTT.

This chain connects TRBV5-1 to TRBJ2-3; D is uncertain. Germline CDR1 reads SGHRS; CDR2 reads YFSETQ. The CDR3 extends over 14 amino acids. Trimming removed 4 bases at V and 4 bases at J, with 13 bases between. In DNA form, the CDR3 reads TGCGCCAGCAGCGCCGGTGTGAGCTCAGATACGCAGTATTTT. Translated: CASSAGVSSDTQYF.